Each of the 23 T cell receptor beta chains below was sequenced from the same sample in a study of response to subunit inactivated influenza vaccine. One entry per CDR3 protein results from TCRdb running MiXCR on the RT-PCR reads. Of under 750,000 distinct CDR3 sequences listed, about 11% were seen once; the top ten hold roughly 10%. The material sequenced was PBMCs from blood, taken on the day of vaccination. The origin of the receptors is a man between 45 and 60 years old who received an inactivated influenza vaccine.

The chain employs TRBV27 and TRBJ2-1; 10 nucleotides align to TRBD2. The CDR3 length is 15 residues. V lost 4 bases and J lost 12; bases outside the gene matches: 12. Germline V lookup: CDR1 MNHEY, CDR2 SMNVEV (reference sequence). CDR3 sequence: CASSWIAGGPMRQFF. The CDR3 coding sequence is TGTGCCAGCAGTTGGATAGCGGGAGGTCCAATGAGGCAGTTCTTC.

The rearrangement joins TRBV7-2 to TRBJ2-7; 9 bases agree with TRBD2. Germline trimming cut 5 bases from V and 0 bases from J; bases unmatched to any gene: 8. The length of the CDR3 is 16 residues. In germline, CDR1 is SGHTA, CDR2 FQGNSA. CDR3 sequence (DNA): TGTGCCAGCAGCGCCGGGCTAGCGGGAACCTCCTACGAGCAGTACTTC. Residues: CASSAGLAGTSYEQYF.

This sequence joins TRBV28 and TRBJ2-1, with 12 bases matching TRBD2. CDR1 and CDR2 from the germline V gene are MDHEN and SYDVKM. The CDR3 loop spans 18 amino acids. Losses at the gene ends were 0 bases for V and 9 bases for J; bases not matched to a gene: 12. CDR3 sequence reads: CASSLWAASGGVVREQFF. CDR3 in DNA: TGTGCCAGCAGTTTATGGGCTGCTAGCGGGGGGGTAGTACGTGAGCAGTTCTTC.

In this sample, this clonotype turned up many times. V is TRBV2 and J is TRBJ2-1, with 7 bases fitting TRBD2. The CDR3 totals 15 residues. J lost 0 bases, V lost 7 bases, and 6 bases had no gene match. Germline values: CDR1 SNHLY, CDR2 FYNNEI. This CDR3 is CASTKGGASYNEQFF. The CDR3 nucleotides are TGTGCCAGCACAAAGGGAGGGGCCTCCTACAATGAGCAGTTCTTC. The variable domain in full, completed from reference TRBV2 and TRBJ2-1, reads EPEVTQTPSHQVTQMGQEVILRCVPISNHLYFYWYRQILGQKVEFLVSFYNNEISEKSEIFDDQFSVERPDGSNFTLKIRSTKLEDSAMYFCASTKGGASYNEQFFGPGTRLTVL.

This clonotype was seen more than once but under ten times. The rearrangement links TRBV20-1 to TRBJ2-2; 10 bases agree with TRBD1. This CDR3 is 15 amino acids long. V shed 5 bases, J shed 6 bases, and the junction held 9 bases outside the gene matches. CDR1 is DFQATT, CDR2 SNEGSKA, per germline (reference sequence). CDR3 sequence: CSAQEPGQGSGELFF. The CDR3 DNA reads TGCAGTGCTCAAGAGCCGGGACAGGGGTCCGGGGAGCTGTTTTTT.

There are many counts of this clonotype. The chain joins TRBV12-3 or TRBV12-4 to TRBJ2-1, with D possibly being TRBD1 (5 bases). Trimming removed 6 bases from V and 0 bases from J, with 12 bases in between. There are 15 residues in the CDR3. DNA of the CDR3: TGTGCCAGCAGCTCAGACAGTAGCTCCTACAATGAGCAGTTCTTC. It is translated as CASSSDSSSYNEQFF.

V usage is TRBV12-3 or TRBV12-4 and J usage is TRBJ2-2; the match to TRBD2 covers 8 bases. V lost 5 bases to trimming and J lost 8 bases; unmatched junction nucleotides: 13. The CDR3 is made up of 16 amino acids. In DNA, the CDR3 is TGTGCCAGCAGTGTCGTGGGGCGGGAGGTTTCTGGGGAGCTGTTTTTT. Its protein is CASSVVGREVSGELFF.

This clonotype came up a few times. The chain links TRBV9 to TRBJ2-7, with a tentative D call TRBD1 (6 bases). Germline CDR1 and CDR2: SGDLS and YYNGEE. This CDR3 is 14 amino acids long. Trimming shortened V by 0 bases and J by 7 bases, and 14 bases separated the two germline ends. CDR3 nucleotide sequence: TGTGCCAGCAGCGTAGGGGCAGGGGTGAGGGAGCAGTACTTC. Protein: CASSVGAGVREQYF.

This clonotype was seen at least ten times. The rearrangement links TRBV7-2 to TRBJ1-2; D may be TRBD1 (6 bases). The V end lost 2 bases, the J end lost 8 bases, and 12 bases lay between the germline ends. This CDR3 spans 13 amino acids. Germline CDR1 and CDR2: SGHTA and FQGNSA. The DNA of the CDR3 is TGTGCCAGCAGCTTACCAGGGGAAGGCGGCTACACCTTC. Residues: CASSLPGEGGYTF.

The CDR3 protein is CASSTTRSYEQYF. As DNA, the CDR3 is TGTGCCAGTAGTACAACGCGCTCCTACGAGCAGTACTTC. V gene TRBV19 combines with J gene TRBJ2-7; no definite D call. This CDR3 is built from 13 residues. The ends were cut back, 4 bases at V and 0 bases at J, with 7 bases in the middle. Germline V CDR1 and CDR2: LNHDA, SQIVND (reference sequence).

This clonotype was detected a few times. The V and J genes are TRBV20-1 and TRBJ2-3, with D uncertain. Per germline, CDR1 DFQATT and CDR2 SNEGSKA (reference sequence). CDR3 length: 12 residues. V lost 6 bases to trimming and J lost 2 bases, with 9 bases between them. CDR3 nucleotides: TGCAGTGCATACAGTGACACAGATACGCAGTATTTT. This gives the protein CSAYSDTDTQYF.

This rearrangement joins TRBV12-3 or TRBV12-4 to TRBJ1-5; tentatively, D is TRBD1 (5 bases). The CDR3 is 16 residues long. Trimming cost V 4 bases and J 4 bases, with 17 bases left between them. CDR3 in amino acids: CASSWGGRQNNQPQHF. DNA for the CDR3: TGTGCCAGCAGTTGGGGGGGGAGGCAGAATAATCAGCCCCAGCATTTT.

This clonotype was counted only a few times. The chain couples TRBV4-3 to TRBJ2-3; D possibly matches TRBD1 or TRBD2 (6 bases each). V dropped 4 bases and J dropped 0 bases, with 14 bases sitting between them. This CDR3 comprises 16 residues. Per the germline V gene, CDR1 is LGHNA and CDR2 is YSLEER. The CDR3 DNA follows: TGCGCCAGCAGCCTCCTGGGGGGCGGCAGCACAGATACGCAGTATTTT. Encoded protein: CASSLLGGGSTDTQYF.

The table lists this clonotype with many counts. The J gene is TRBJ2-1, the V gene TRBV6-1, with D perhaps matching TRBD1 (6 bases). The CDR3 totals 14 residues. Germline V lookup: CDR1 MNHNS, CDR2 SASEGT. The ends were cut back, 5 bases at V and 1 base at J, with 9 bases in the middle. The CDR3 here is CASSSRGSYNEQFF. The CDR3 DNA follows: TGTGCCAGCAGTAGCAGGGGTTCCTACAATGAGCAGTTCTTC.

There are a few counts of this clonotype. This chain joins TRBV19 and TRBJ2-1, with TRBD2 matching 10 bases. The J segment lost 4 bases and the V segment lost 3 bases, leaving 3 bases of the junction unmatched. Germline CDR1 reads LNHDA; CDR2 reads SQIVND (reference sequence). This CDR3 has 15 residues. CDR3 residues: CASSMRTSGYNEQFF. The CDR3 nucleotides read TGTGCCAGTAGTATGAGGACTAGCGGATACAATGAGCAGTTCTTC.

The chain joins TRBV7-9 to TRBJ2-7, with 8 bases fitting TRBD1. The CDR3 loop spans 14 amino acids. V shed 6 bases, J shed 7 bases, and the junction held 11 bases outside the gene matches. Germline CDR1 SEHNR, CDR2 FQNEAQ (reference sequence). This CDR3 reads CASSPGTGYKEQYF. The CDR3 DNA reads TGTGCCAGCAGTCCCGGGACAGGCTACAAGGAGCAGTACTTC.

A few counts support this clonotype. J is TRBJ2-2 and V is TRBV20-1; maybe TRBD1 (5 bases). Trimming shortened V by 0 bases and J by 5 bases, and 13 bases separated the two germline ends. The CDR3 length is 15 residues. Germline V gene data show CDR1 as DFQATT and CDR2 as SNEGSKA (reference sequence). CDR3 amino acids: CSARDFRVGTGELFF. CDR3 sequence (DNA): TGCAGTGCTAGAGATTTCAGGGTAGGGACCGGGGAGCTGTTTTTT.

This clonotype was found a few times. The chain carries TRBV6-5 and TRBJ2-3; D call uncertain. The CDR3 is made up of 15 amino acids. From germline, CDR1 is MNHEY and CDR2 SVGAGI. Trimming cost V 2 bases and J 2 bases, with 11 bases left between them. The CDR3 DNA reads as TGTGCCAGCAGTTACAACAAGATCGACACAGATACGCAGTATTTT. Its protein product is CASSYNKIDTDTQYF.

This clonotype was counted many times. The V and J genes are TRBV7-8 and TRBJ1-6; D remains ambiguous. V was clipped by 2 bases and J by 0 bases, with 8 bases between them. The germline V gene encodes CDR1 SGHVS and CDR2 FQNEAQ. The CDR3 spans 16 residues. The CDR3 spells CASSLTESSYNSPLHF. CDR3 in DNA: TGTGCCAGCAGCTTAACAGAAAGCTCCTATAATTCACCCCTCCACTTT.

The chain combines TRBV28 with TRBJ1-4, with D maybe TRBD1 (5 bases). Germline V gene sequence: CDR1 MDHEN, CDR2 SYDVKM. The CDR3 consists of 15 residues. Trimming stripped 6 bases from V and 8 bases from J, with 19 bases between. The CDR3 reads CASSPSGSGGEKLFF. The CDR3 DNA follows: TGTGCCAGCAGCCCCTCCGGGAGCGGGGGAGAAAAACTGTTTTTT.

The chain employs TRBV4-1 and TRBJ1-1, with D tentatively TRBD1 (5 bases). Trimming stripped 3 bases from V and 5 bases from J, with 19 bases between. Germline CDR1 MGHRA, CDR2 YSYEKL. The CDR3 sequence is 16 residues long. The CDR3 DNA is TGCGCCAGCAGCCAGAACGGTTGGGGGGGGGATACTGAAGCTTTCTTT. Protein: CASSQNGWGGDTEAFF.

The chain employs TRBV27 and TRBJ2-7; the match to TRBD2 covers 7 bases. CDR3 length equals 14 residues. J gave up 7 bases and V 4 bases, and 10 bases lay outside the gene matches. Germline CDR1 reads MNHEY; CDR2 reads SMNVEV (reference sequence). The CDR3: CASSSSGRGGEQYF. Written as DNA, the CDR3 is TGTGCCAGCAGTTCCTCAGGGAGGGGTGGAGAGCAGTACTTC.

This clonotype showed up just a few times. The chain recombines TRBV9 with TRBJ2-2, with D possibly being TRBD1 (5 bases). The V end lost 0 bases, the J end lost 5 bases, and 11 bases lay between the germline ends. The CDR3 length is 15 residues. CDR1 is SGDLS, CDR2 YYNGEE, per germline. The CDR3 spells CASSVEGFGTGELFF. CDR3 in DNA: TGTGCCAGCAGCGTAGAGGGGTTCGGGACCGGGGAGCTGTTTTTT.